Given below is one TCR beta chain in context. This sample stems from a study of OX40 agonist ivuxolimab in advanced cancers. The CDR3 sequence is 13 residues long. Germline V gives CDR1 SNHLY, CDR2 FYNNEI. V was pared by 5 bases and J by 5 bases, with 10 bases between. Measured with immunoSEQ multiplex PCR; TCRdb has only the in-frame clones, and not every one. There are approximately 55,000 clones in the sample; roughly nine tenths occur only once, and around 15% lies in the top ten. The genes are TRBV2 and TRBJ1-5; D gene unclear. Sequencing used CD4+ or CD8+ T cells sorted from blood, obtained in a trial of the OX40 agonist ivuxolimab. This sequence originates from an adult with an advanced solid tumor such as melanoma, head and neck, liver or kidney cancer. The CDR3 DNA is TGTGCCAGCAGTCGGGATGGCTATCAGCCCCAGCATTTT. This encodes CASSRDGYQPQHF.